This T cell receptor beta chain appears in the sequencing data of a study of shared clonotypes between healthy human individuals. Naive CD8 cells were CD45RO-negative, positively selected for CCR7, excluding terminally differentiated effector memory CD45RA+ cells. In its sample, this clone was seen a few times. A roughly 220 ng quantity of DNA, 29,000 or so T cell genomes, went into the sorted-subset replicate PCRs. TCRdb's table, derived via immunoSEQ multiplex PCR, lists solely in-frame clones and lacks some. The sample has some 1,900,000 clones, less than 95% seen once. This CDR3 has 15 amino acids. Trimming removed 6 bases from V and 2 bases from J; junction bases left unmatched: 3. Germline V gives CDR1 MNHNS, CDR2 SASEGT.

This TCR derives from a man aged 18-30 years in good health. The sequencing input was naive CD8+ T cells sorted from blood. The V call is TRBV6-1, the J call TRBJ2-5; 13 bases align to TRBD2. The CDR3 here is CASSRLAGGQETQYF. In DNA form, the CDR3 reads TGTGCCAGCAGCCGACTAGCGGGGGGTCAAGAGACCCAGTACTTC.